This T cell receptor beta chain was identified in a study of blood T cell repertoires in COVID-19. Produced via immunoSEQ multiplex PCR; TCRdb's table is partial and in-frame only. In the table there are tens of thousands of clones, roughly 72% of which are singletons. The CDR3 spans 12 residues. From germline, CDR1 is LGHDT and CDR2 YNNKEL (reference sequence). The V and J ends lost 5 bases and 5 bases respectively, with 8 bases between them. The genes are TRBV3-1 (or the pseudogene TRBV3-2) and TRBJ2-3; D gene ambiguous. Source material: peripheral blood. The sequence derives from a man aged 55-75 years with COVID-19, enrolled during active disease. This CDR3 reads CASSDLGDTQYF. The CDR3 DNA is TGTGCCAGCAGCGACCTAGGAGATACGCAGTATTTT.